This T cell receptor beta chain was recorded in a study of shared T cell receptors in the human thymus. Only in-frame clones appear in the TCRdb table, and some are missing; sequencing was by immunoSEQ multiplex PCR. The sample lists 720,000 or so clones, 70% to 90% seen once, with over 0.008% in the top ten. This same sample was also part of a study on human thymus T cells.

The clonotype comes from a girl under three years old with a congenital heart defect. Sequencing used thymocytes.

This CDR3 reads CSVEDSSGKSNYGYTF. The CDR3 region has the DNA TGCAGCGTTGAAGATAGTTCAGGGAAATCTAACTATGGCTACACCTTC. The J gene is TRBJ1-2, the V gene TRBV29-1; TRBD1 might be the D (5 bases). This CDR3 is built from 16 residues. Germline V lookup: CDR1 SQVTM, CDR2 ANQGSEA. V was trimmed by 0 bases and J by 0 bases, leaving 14 bases between them.